This T cell receptor (beta chain) was profiled in a study of blood T cell repertoires in COVID-19. Study context: Both acute and convalescent COVID-19 samples were obtained from the United States, Italy and Spain. Sources were T cells, B-cell-depleted T cells, or PBMCs; the material itself was cDNA or gDNA.

Trimming took 3 bases from V and 5 from J, leaving 9 bases between them. Germline V lookup: CDR1 SNHLY, CDR2 FYNNEI. The CDR3 consists of 13 residues. Original analysis: Counts of nucleated cells, estimated from reference gene primer amplification, were obtained. Repertoires were generated with immunoSEQ multiplex PCR, while TCRdb's copy carries only in-frame clones and drops some. Clone size and V and J calls were adopted from that table, with D and trimming inferred from the DNA. Of about 83,000 clones in the sample, roughly 85% were seen once. V usage is TRBV2 and J usage is TRBJ2-3; perhaps TRBD1 as D (7 bases). The sequenced material came from peripheral blood. The receptor's source is a human donor in a cohort sampled during active COVID-19. In DNA, the CDR3 is TGTGCCAGCAGTGACCAGGGGGGAGATACGCAGTATTTT. Translation: CASSDQGGDTQYF. Based on the CDR3 plus reference TRBV2 and TRBJ2-3, the full variable domain is EPEVTQTPSHQVTQMGQEVILRCVPISNHLYFYWYRQILGQKVEFLVSFYNNEISEKSEIFDDQFSVERPDGSNFTLKIRSTKLEDSAMYFCASSDQGGDTQYFGPGTRLTVL.